Described below is a single TCR beta chain sequence and its context. Using immunoSEQ multiplex PCR, the repertoire was profiled, and TCRdb retains in-frame clones only, with some absent. Seen here are under 350,000 clones, approximately 85% observed once, and the top ten hold just over 7%. CDR3 size: 15 residues. V trimming: 5 bases; J trimming: 3 bases; junction bases outside the gene matches: 8. CDR1 KGHDR and CDR2 SFDVKD come from the germline V gene. This entry comes from a study of blood T cell repertoires in COVID-19. Study overall: In each case, the material was cDNA or gDNA derived from T cells, B-cell-depleted T cells, or PBMCs.

The TCR comes from a human donor in a cohort sampled during active COVID-19. Sequences were obtained from peripheral blood. The chain combines TRBV24-1 with TRBJ1-2, with 7 bases lining up with TRBD1. The CDR3, as DNA: TGTGCCACCAGTGGTACAGGGGCGAGAGACTATGGCTACACCTTC. Its protein is CATSGTGARDYGYTF.